These T cell receptor beta chains were read from a single sample in a study of blood T cell repertoires in COVID-19. This table comes from immunoSEQ multiplex PCR, and its TCRdb copy is limited to in-frame clones, with some not included. The repertoire has approximately 120,000 clones, around 82% of them found once; the top ten carry around 4.2%. Sequenced sample: peripheral blood. The receptor source for this set is a human donor in a cohort sampled during active or convalescent COVID-19. The CDR3 runs from the conserved cysteine through the conserved F or W. The order of the fields is D gene, J gene, clone size, V gene, CDR3 protein, CDR3 DNA. The D gene is left open where the match is weak. A row's size may be missing; if present it is once, few, many or a size class.

D: .; J: TRBJ2-7; size: few; V: TRBV4-1; CDR3: CASSLTTRDEQYF; DNA: TGCGCCAGCAGCTTGACTACACGGGACGAGCAGTACTTC
D: TRBD2; J: TRBJ2-1; size: .; V: TRBV5-1; CDR3: CATATSGSSNEQFF; DNA: TGCGCCACCGCGACTAGCGGGAGTTCTAATGAGCAGTTCTTC
D: TRBD1; J: TRBJ1-5; size: .; V: TRBV4-1; CDR3: CASSPGQGWDSNQPQHF; DNA: TGCGCCAGCAGCCCAGGACAGGGGTGGGATAGCAATCAGCCCCAGCATTTT
D: TRBD1; J: TRBJ1-4; size: .; V: TRBV19; CDR3: CASKPTGLTNEKLFF; DNA: TGTGCCAGTAAGCCGACAGGGTTGACTAATGAAAAACTGTTTTTT
D: .; J: TRBJ2-6; size: .; V: TRBV9; CDR3: CASSARPQGSGANVLTF; DNA: TGTGCCAGCAGCGCCCGGCCCCAGGGCTCTGGGGCCAACGTCCTGACTTTC
D: .; J: TRBJ2-1; size: .; V: TRBV27; CDR3: CASKKQGLDSYNEQFF; DNA: TGTGCCAGCAAAAAGCAGGGGTTAGACTCCTACAATGAGCAGTTCTTC
D: TRBD1; J: TRBJ2-7; size: .; V: TRBV27; CDR3: CASPKRGQGLTYEQYF; DNA: TGTGCCAGCCCCAAACGGGGACAGGGGCTTACCTACGAGCAGTACTTC
D: TRBD2; J: TRBJ2-7; size: .; V: TRBV6-6; CDR3: CASSYSRQGGEQYF; DNA: TGTGCCAGCAGTTACTCCCGCCAGGGAGGGGAGCAGTACTTC
D: .; J: TRBJ2-3; size: .; V: TRBV24-1; CDR3: CATSDPRGRTDTQYF; DNA: TGTGCCACCAGTGACCCCAGGGGCCGCACAGATACGCAGTATTTT
D: TRBD2; J: TRBJ2-2; size: .; V: TRBV3-1/TRBV3-2; CDR3: CASSPGTSTTGELFF; DNA: TGTGCCAGCAGCCCGGGGACTAGCACGACCGGGGAGCTGTTTTTT
D: .; J: TRBJ2-1; size: .; V: TRBV19; CDR3: CASSIRTDRRYNEQFF; DNA: TGTGCCAGTAGTATTCGTACAGACCGACGCTACAATGAGCAGTTCTTC
D: TRBD1; J: TRBJ1-5; size: few; V: TRBV5-1; CDR3: CASSRSGQRNQPQHF; DNA: TGCGCCAGCAGCCGTTCGGGACAGCGCAATCAGCCCCAGCATTTT
D: .; J: TRBJ1-2; size: .; V: TRBV10-2; CDR3: CASRDRTDPNYGYTF; DNA: TGCGCCAGCAGGGACCGGACAGATCCAAACTATGGCTACACCTTC
D: TRBD1; J: TRBJ2-3; size: .; V: TRBV24-1; CDR3: CATSDSGTGVTDTQYF; DNA: TGTGCCACCAGTGATTCCGGGACAGGGGTTACAGATACGCAGTATTTT
D: TRBD2; J: TRBJ2-1; size: .; V: TRBV28; CDR3: CASRTSSGSRNNEQFF; DNA: TGTGCCAGCAGAACCAGCAGCGGGAGTAGGAACAATGAGCAGTTCTTC
D: .; J: TRBJ1-2; size: .; V: TRBV12-3/TRBV12-4; CDR3: CASSFQGSYGYTF; DNA: TGTGCCAGCAGTTTCCAGGGTTCGTATGGCTACACCTTC
D: TRBD2; J: TRBJ2-7; size: .; V: TRBV27; CDR3: CASTGGSTYEQYF; DNA: TGTGCCAGCACCGGCGGGAGTACCTACGAGCAGTACTTC
D: .; J: TRBJ1-2; size: .; V: TRBV2; CDR3: CASRQGQSYGYTF; DNA: TGTGCCAGCAGACAAGGACAGTCCTATGGCTACACCTTC
D: TRBD2; J: TRBJ2-1; size: .; V: TRBV11-2; CDR3: CASSLVKGTGRDNEQFF; DNA: TGTGCCAGCAGCTTAGTAAAGGGGACCGGGAGGGACAATGAGCAGTTCTTC
D: .; J: TRBJ2-7; size: few; V: TRBV6-2/TRBV6-3; CDR3: CASSYFQVQYF; DNA: TGTGCCAGCAGTTATTTCCAGGTACAGTACTTC
D: TRBD1; J: TRBJ1-2; size: .; V: TRBV5-1; CDR3: CASSTFDRGGYTF; DNA: TGCGCCAGCAGCACCTTCGACAGGGGCGGCTACACCTTC
D: TRBD2; J: TRBJ2-7; size: .; V: TRBV23-1; CDR3: CASSQSETSGSAYEQYF; DNA: TGCGCCAGCAGTCAATCGGAGACTAGCGGGAGTGCCTACGAGCAGTACTTC
D: TRBD2; J: TRBJ2-7; size: .; V: TRBV7-8; CDR3: CASSPRTSDTTEQYF; DNA: TGTGCCAGCAGCCCACGGACTAGCGATACTACCGAGCAGTACTTC
D: TRBD1; J: TRBJ1-6; size: .; V: TRBV6-2/TRBV6-3; CDR3: CASSQPTGVYNSPLHF; DNA: TGTGCCAGCAGTCAACCGACAGGGGTCTATAATTCACCCCTCCACTTT
D: .; J: TRBJ1-1; size: .; V: TRBV28; CDR3: CASGGTSGTEAFF; DNA: TGTGCCAGCGGGGGGACTTCGGGCACTGAAGCTTTCTTT
D: .; J: TRBJ1-6; size: .; V: TRBV7-9; CDR3: CASSLRQTNNSPLHF; DNA: TGTGCCAGCAGCCTCAGACAGACCAATAATTCACCCCTCCACTTT